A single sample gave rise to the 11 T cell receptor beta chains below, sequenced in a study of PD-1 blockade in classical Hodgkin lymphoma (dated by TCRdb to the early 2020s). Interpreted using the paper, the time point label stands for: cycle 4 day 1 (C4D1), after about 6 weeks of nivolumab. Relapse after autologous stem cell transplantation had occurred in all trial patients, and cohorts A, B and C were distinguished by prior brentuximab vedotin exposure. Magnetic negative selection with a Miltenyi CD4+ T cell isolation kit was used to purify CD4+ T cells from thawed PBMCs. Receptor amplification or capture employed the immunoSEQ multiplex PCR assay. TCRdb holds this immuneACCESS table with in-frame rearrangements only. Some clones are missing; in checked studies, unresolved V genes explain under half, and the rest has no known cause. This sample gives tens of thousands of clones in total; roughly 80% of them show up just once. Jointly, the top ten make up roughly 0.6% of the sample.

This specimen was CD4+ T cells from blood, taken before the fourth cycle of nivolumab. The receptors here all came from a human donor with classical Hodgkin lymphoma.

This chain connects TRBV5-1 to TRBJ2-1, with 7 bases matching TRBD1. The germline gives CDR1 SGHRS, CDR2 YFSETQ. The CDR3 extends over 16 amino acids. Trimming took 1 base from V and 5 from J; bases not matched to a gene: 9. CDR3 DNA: TGCGCCAGCAGCTTGCAGGCCGGGACAGCAGACAATGAGCAGTTCTTC. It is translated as CASSLQAGTADNEQFF.

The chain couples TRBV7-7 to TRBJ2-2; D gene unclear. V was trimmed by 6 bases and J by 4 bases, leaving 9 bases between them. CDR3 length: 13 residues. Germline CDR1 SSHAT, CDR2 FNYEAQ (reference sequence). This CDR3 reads CASSPARTGELFF. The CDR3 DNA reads TGTGCCAGCAGTCCCGCTCGCACCGGGGAGCTGTTTTTT.

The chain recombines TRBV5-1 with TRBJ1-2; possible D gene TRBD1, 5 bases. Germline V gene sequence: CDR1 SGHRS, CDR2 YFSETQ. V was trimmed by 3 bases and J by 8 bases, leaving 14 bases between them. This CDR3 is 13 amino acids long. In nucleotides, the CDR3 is TGCGCCAGCAGCTGGACCTCCGAGGGGGGCTACACCTTC. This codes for CASSWTSEGGYTF.

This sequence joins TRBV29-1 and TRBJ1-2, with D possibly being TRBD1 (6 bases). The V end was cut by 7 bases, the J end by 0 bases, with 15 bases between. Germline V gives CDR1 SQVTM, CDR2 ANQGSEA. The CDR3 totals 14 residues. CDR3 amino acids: CSGGQGETNYGYTF. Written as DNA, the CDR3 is TGCAGCGGGGGGCAGGGTGAAACTAACTATGGCTACACCTTC.

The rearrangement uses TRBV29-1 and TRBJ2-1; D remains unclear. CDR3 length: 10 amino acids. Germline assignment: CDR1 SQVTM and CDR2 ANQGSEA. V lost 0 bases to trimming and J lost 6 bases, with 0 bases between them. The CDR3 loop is CSVEDNEQFF. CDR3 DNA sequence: TGCAGCGTTGAAGACAATGAGCAGTTCTTC.

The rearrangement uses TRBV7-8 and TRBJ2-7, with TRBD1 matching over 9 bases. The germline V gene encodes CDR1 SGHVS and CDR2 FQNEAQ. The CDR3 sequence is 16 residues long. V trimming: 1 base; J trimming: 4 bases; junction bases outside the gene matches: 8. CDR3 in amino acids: CASSLVGTGFLYEQYF. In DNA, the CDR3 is TGTGCCAGCAGCTTAGTAGGGACAGGGTTTCTATACGAGCAGTACTTC. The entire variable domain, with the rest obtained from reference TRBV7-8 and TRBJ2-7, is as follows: GAGVSQSPRYKVAKRGQDVALRCDPISGHVSLFWYQQALGQGPEFLTYFQNEAQLDKSGLPSDRFFAERPEGSVSTLKIQRTQQEDSAVYLCASSLVGTGFLYEQYFGPGTRLTVT.

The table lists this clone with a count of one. The CDR3 nucleotides are TGCGCCAGCAGCTTGGGCGGCGGGGGCTTGGAGACCCAGTACTTC. Its translation: CASSLGGGGLETQYF. The rearrangement links TRBV5-1 to TRBJ2-5, with D maybe TRBD2 (7 bases). The CDR3 sequence is 15 residues long. In germline, CDR1 is SGHRS, CDR2 YFSETQ. V was trimmed by 0 bases and J by 5 bases, leaving 14 bases between them.

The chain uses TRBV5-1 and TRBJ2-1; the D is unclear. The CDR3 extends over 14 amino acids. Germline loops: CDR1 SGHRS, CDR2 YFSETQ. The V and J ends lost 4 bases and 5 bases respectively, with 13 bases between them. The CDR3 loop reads CASSPVSPDNEQFF. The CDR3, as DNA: TGCGCCAGCAGCCCAGTCTCGCCCGACAATGAGCAGTTCTTC.

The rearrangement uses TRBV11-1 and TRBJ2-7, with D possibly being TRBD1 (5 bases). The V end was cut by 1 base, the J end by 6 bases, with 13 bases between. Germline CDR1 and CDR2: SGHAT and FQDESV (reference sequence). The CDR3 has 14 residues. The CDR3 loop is CASSLEVRQSEQYF. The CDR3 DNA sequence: TGTGCCAGCAGCTTAGAAGTACGACAGTCCGAGCAGTACTTC.

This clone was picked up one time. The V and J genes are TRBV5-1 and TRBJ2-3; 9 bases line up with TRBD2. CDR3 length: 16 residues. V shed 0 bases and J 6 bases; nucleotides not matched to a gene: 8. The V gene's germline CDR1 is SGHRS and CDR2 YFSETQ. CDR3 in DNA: TGCGCCAGCAGCTTGGGACTAGCGGAGGCTGGGGATACGCAGTATTTT. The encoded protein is CASSLGLAEAGDTQYF.

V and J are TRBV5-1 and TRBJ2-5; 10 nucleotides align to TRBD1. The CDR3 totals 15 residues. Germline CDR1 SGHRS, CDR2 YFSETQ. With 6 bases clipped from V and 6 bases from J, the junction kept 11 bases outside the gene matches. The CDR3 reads CASIQSPGQGQTQYF. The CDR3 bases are TGCGCCAGCATCCAGTCCCCGGGACAGGGGCAGACCCAGTACTTC.